This T cell receptor (beta chain) was sequenced during a study of T-cell memory formation after mild COVID-19. The study's findings and limits: Shrinking CD4+ clones resided mostly in CM and EM, and CD8+ ones in EMRA.

V lost 4 bases, J lost 8 bases, and 5 bases stayed unmatched. Germline lookup yields CDR1 MNHEY and CDR2 SMNVEV (reference sequence). The CDR3 consists of 13 residues. Regarding this clonotype: Its specificity is not known.

TCRdb re-derived calls from the 5' RACE reads in MiXCR, one entry per CDR3 protein. The table has fewer than 90,000 distinct CDR3 sequences, approximately 14% seen once; the top ten hold around 29%. V gene TRBV27 combines with J gene TRBJ1-2, with 9 nucleotides matching TRBD1. The sequence came from an adult woman who had mild COVID-19 (a few samples of this study predate the infection). Cell type and time point are not known. Sequenced: PBMCs or a T cell subset sorted from them (not recorded which). The CDR3 region is CASSSWTGEGYTF. The DNA for the CDR3 is TGTGCCAGCAGTTCCTGGACAGGGGAAGGCTACACCTTC.